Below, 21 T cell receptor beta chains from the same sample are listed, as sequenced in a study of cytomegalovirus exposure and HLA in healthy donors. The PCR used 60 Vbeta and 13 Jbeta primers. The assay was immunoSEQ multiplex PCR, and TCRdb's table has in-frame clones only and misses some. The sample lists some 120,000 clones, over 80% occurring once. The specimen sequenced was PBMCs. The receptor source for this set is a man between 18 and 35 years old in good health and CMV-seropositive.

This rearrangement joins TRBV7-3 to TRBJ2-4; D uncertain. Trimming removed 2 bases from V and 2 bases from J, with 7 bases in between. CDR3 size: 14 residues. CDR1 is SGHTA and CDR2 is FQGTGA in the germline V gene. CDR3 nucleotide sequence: TGTGCCAGCAGCTTAGGCGACTCCAAAAACATTCAGTACTTC. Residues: CASSLGDSKNIQYF.

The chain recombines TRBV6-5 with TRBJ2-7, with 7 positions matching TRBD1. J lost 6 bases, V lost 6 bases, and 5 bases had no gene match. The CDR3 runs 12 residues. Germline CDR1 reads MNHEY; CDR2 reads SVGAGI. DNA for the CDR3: TGTGCCAGCAGCCGACAGGGAACCGAGCAGTACTTC. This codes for CASSRQGTEQYF.

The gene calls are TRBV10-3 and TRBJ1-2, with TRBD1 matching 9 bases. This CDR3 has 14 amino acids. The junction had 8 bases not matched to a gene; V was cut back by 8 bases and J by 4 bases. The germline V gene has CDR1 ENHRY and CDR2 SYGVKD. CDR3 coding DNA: TGTGCCATCTCGGAGGCGACAGGGGGCTATGGCTACACCTTC. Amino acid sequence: CAISEATGGYGYTF.

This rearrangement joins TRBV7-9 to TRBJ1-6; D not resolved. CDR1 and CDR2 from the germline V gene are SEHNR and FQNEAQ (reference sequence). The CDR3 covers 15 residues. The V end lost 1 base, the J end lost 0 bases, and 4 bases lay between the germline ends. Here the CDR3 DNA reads TGTGCCAGCAGCTTAGGCAGCTCCTATAATTCACCCCTCCACTTT. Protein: CASSLGSSYNSPLHF.

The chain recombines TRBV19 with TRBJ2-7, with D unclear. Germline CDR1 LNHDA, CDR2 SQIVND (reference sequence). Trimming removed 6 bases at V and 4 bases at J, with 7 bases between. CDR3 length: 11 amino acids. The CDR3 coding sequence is TGTGCCAGTAGCGCCGGGTACGAGCAGTACTTC. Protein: CASSAGYEQYF. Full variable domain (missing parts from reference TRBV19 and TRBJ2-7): DGGITQSPKYLFRKEGQNVTLSCEQNLNHDAMYWYRQDPGQGLRLIYYSQIVNDFQKGDIAEGYSVSREKKESFPLTVTSAQKNPTAFYLCASSAGYEQYFGPGTRLTVT.

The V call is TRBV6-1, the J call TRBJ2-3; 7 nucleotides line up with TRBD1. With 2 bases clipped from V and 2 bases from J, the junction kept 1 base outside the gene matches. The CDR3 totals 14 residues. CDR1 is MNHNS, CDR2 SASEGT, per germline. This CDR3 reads CASSETGVTDTQYF. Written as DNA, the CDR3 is TGTGCCAGCAGTGAAACAGGGGTCACAGATACGCAGTATTTT.

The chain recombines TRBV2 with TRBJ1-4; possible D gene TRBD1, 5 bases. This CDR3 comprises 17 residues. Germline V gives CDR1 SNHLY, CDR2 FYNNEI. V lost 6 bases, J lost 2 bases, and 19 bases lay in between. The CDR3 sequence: CASRVGSYRTTNEKLFF. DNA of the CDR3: TGTGCCAGCAGAGTAGGGTCCTACAGGACCACTAATGAAAAACTGTTTTTT.

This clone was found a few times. CDR3 nucleotide sequence: TGTGCCAGCAGCCTTTCTGGCGGGTCTCCTTACGAGCAGTACTTC. It translates to CASSLSGGSPYEQYF. This chain links TRBV11-3 with TRBJ2-7; D is perhaps TRBD2 (5 bases). Trimming pared 5 bases from V and 4 bases from J, leaving 18 bases between. Germline CDR1 and CDR2: SGHNT and YENEEA. CDR3 length: 15 amino acids.

CDR3 amino acids: CASSPAGNSPLHF. For the CDR3, the DNA is TGTGCCAGCAGCCCTGCAGGGAATTCACCCCTCCACTTT. The rearrangement uses TRBV7-2 and TRBJ1-6, with TRBD1 as a possible D gene (5 bases). V gave up 5 bases and J gave up 7 bases, with 9 bases separating them. CDR3 length: 13 amino acids. Germline V gives CDR1 SGHTA, CDR2 FQGNSA. Supplemented by reference TRBV7-2 and TRBJ1-6, the full variable domain reads GAGVSQSPSNKVTEKGKDVELRCDPISGHTALYWYRQSLGQGLEFLIYFQGNSAPDKSGLPSDRFSAERTGGSVSTLTIQRTQQEDSAVYLCASSPAGNSPLHFGNGTRLTVT.

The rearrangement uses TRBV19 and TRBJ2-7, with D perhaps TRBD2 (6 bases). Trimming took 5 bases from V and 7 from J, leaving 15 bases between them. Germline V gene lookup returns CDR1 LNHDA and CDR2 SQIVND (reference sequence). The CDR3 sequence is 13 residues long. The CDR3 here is CASSPSRGSEQYF. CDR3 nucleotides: TGTGCCAGTAGTCCCTCTCGGGGGTCGGAGCAGTACTTC.

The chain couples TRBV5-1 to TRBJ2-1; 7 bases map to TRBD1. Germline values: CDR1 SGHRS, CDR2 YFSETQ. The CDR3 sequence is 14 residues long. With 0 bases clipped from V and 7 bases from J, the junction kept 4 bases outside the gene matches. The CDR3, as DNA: TGCGCCAGCAGCTTGGCGGGACAGATTAATGAGCAGTTCTTC. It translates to CASSLAGQINEQFF. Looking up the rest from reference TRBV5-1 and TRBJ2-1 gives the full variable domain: KAGVTQTPRYLIKTRGQQVTLSCSPISGHRSVSWYQQTPGQGLQFLFEYFSETQRNKGNFPGRFSGRQFSNSRSEMNVSTLELGDSALYLCASSLAGQINEQFFGPGTRLTVL.

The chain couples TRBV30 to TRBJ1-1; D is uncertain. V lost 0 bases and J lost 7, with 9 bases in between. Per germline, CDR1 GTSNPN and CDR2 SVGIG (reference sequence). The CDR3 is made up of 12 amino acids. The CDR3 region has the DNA TGTGCCTGGAGTGTAATGAGAAGTGAAGCTTTCTTT. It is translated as CAWSVMRSEAFF.

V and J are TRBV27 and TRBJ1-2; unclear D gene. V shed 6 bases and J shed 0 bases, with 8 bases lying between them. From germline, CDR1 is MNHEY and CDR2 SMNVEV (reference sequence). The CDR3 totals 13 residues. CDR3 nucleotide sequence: TGTGCCAGCAGGGGCCGAGCTAACTATGGCTACACCTTC. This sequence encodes CASRGRANYGYTF.

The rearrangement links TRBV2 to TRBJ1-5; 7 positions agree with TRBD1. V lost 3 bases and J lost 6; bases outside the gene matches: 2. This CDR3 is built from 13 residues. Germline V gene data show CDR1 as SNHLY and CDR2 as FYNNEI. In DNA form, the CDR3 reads TGTGCCAGCAGTGACCGACAGGGTCAGCCCCAGCATTTT. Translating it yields CASSDRQGQPQHF.

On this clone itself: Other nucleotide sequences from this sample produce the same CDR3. In DNA form, the CDR3 reads TGTGCCAGCAGTGGAGGGGGAACTGAAGCTTTCTTT. It encodes CASSGGGTEAFF. This sequence joins TRBV2 and TRBJ1-1, with D possibly matching TRBD1 (6 bases). The CDR3 sequence is 12 residues long. Germline CDR1 reads SNHLY; CDR2 reads FYNNEI. The V end was cut by 4 bases, the J end by 5 bases, with 8 bases between.

Here the CDR3 DNA reads TGTGCCAGCAGGGCCCTGGACACTGAAGCTTTCTTT. Protein sequence: CASRALDTEAFF. This chain joins TRBV5-4 and TRBJ1-1; D unresolved. This CDR3 region has 12 residues. CDR1 SGHNT and CDR2 YYREEE come from the germline V gene (reference sequence). The ends were cut back, 5 bases at V and 3 bases at J, with 8 bases in the middle.

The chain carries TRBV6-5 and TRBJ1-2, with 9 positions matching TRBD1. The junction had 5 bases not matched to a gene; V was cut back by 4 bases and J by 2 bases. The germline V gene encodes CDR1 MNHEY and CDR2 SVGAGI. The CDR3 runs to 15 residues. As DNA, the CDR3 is TGTGCCAGCAGTTCCGGGACAGGGTTAAACTATGGCTACACCTTC. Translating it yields CASSSGTGLNYGYTF.

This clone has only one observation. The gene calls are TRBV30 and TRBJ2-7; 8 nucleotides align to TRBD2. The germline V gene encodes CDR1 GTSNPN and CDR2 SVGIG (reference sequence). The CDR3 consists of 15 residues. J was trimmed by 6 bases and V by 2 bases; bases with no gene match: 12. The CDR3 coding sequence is TGTGCCTGGAGTAGAATACGGGGGACTAGTATCGAGCAGTACTTC. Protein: CAWSRIRGTSIEQYF.

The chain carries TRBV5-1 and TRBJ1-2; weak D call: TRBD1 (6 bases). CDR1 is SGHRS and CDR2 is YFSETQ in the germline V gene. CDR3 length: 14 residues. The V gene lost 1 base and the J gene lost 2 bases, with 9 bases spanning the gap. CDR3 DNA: TGCGCCAGCAGCTTGAGGACAGTAAACTATGGCTACACCTTC. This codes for CASSLRTVNYGYTF.

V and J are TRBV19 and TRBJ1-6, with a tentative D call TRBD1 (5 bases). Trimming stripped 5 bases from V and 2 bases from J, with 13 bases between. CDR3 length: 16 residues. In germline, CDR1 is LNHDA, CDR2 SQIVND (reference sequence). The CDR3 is CASSDGGNTYNSPLHF. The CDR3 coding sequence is TGTGCCAGTAGTGACGGGGGGAACACCTATAATTCACCCCTCCACTTT. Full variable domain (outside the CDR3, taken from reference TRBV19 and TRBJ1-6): DGGITQSPKYLFRKEGQNVTLSCEQNLNHDAMYWYRQDPGQGLRLIYYSQIVNDFQKGDIAEGYSVSREKKESFPLTVTSAQKNPTAFYLCASSDGGNTYNSPLHFGNGTRLTVT.

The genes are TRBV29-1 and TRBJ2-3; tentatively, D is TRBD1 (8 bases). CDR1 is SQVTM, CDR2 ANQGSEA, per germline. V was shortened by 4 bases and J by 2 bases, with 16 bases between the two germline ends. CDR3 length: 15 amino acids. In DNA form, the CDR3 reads TGCAGCGTTGCTAAACAGGGGGGGCCCACAGATACGCAGTATTTT. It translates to CSVAKQGGPTDTQYF.